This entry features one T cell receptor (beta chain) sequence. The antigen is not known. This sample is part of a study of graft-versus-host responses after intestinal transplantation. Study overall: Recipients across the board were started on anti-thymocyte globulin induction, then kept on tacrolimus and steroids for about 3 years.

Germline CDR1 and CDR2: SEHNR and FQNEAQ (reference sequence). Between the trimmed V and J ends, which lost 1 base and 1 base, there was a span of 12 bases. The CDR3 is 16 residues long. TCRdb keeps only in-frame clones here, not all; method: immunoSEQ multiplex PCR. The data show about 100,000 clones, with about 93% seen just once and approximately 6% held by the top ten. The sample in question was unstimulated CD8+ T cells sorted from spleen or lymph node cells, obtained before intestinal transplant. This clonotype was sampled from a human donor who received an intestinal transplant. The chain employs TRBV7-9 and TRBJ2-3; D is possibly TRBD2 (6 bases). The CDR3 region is CASSLDGTSRTDTQYF. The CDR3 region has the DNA TGTGCCAGCAGCTTAGACGGGACTTCCCGCACAGATACGCAGTATTTT.